These 5 T cell receptor beta chains were all obtained from the same sample, sequenced in a study of CD8 T cells in Susac syndrome (dated by TCRdb to the late 2010s). The library was made by the immunoSEQ multiplex PCR assay. RNA was extracted with the RNeasy kit and roughly 0.45 to 1 ug was reverse transcribed using random hexamers. The raw public data were reprocessed by TCRdb itself: fastp quality trimming at Q25, MiXCR clonotype calling, in-frame beta chains only. Rows are unified per CDR3 protein, each entry keeping the most common DNA and genes. The sample table lists 250,000 to 350,000 distinct CDR3 sequences, 80% to 90% of them with a count of one. About 0.11% of the sample belongs to the ten largest clones. Input material: CD8+ T cells from PBMCs. Source of these receptors: a human donor with multiple sclerosis.

The CDR3 sequence is CASSLQISYEQYF. CDR3 sequence (DNA): TGCGCCAGCAGCCTACAGATTTCCTACGAGCAGTACTTC. The chain combines TRBV5-1 with TRBJ2-7; no definite D call. The germline gives CDR1 SGHRS, CDR2 YFSETQ. This CDR3 has 13 amino acids. The ends were cut back, 4 bases at V and 1 base at J, with 9 bases in the middle.

The chain couples TRBV7-9 to TRBJ1-5, with a possible D match to TRBD1 (5 bases). This CDR3 is 12 amino acids long. V dropped 3 bases and J dropped 5 bases, with 5 bases sitting between them. The germline gives CDR1 SEHNR, CDR2 FQNEAQ (reference sequence). The DNA for the CDR3 is TGTGCCAGCAGCTTGGGGGATCAGCCCCAGCATTTT. It is translated as CASSLGDQPQHF. Full variable domain (rest looked up from reference TRBV7-9 and TRBJ1-5): DTGVSQNPRHKITKRGQNVTFRCDPISEHNRLYWYRQTLGQGPEFLTYFQNEAQLEKSRLLSDRFSAERPKGSFSTLEIQRTEQGDSAMYLCASSLGDQPQHFGDGTRLSIL.

This sequence joins TRBV9 and TRBJ2-1; D is uncertain. In germline, CDR1 is SGDLS, CDR2 YYNGEE. The CDR3 has 12 residues. Trimming removed 4 bases at V and 9 bases at J, with 11 bases between. CDR3 in amino acids: CASSPPEAEQFF. The CDR3 nucleotides are TGTGCCAGCAGCCCGCCCGAGGCTGAGCAGTTCTTC.

The rearrangement links TRBV27 to TRBJ1-1, with D tentatively TRBD1 (6 bases). CDR1 MNHEY and CDR2 SMNVEV come from the germline V gene (reference sequence). This CDR3 is 13 amino acids long. V lost 2 bases and J lost 7, with 11 bases in between. The CDR3 reads CASSLRPQGEAFF. CDR3 nucleotide sequence: TGTGCCAGCAGTTTACGGCCACAGGGTGAAGCTTTCTTT.

This sequence joins TRBV3-1 and TRBJ2-7, with 8 bases that match TRBD1. From germline, CDR1 is LGHDT and CDR2 YNNKEL (reference sequence). The trim removed 2 bases at V and 0 bases at J, leaving 3 bases unmatched. The CDR3 consists of 15 residues. CDR3: CASSQSGGFSYEQYF. DNA for the CDR3: TGTGCCAGCAGCCAATCAGGGGGCTTCTCCTACGAGCAGTACTTC.